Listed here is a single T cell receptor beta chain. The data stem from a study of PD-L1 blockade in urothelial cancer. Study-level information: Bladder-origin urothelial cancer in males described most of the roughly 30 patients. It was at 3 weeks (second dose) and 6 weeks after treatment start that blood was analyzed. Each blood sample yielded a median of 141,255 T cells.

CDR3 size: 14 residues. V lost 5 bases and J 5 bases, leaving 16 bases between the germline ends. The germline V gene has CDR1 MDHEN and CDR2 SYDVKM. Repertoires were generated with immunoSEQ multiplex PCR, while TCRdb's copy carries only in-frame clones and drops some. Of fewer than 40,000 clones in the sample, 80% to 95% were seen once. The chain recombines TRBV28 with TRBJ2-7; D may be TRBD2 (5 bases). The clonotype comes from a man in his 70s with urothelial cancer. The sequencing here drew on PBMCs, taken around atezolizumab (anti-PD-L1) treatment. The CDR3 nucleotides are TGTGCCAGCAGTGAAGGACCCCGGAGGCACGAGCAGTACTTC. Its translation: CASSEGPRRHEQYF. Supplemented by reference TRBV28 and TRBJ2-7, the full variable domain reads DVKVTQSSRYLVKRTGEKVFLECVQDMDHENMFWYRQDPGLGLRLIYFSYDVKMKEKGDIPEGYSVSREKKERFSLILESASTNQTSMYLCASSEGPRRHEQYFGPGTRLTVT.